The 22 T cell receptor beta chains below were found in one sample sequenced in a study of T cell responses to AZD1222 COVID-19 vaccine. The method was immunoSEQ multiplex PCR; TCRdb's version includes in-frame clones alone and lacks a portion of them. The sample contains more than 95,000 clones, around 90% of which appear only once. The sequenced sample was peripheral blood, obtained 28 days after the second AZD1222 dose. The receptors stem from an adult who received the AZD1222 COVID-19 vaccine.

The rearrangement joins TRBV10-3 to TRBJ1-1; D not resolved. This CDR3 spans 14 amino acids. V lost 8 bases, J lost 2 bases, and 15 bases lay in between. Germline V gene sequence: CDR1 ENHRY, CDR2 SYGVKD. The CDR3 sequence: CAIRASTRNTEAFF. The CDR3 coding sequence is TGTGCCATCCGAGCCTCCACAAGAAACACTGAAGCTTTCTTT.

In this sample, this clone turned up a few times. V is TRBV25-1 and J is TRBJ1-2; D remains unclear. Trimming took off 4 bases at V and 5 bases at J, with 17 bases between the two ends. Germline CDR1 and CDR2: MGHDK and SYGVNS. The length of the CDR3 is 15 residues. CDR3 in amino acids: CASSVLAGSWYGYTF. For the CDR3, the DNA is TGTGCCAGCAGTGTCTTAGCGGGGAGTTGGTATGGCTACACCTTC.

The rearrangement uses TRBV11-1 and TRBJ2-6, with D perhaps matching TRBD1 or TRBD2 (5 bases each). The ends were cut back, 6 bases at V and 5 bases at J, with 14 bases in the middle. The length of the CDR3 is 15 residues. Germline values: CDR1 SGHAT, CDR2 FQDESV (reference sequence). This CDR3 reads CASRSGTQRANVLTF. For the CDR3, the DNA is TGTGCCAGCAGATCAGGGACCCAAAGGGCCAACGTCCTGACTTTC. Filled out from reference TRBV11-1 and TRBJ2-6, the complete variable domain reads EAEVAQSPRYKITEKSQAVAFWCDPISGHATLYWYRQILGQGPELLVQFQDESVVDDSQLPKDRFSAERLKGVDSTLKIQPAELGDSAMYLCASRSGTQRANVLTFGAGSRLTVL.

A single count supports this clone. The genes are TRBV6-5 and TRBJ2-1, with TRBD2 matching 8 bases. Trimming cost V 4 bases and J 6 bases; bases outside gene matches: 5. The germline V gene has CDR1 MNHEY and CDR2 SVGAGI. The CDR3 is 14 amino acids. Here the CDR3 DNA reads TGTGCCAGCAGTTCCGACGGGACTAGCAATGAGCAGTTCTTC. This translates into CASSSDGTSNEQFF.

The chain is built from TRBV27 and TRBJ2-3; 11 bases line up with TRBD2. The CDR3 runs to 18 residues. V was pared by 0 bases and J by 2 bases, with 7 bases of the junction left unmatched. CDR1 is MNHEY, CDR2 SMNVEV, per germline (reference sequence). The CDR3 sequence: CASSLSRLAGGSTDTQYF. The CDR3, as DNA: TGTGCCAGCAGTTTATCGCGGCTAGCGGGGGGTTCCACAGATACGCAGTATTTT.

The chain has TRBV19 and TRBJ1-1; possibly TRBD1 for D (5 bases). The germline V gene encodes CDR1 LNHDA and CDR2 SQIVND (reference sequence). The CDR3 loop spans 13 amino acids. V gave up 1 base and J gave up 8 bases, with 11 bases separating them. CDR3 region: CASSIVSGAEAFF. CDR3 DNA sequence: TGTGCCAGTAGTATAGTATCCGGGGCGGAAGCTTTCTTT.

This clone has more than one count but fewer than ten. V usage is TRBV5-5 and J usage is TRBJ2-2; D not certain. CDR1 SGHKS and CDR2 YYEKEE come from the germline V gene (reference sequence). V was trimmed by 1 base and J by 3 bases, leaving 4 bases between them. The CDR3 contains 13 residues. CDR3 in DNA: TGTGCCAGCAGCTTGTTGGACACCGGGGAGCTGTTTTTT. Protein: CASSLLDTGELFF.

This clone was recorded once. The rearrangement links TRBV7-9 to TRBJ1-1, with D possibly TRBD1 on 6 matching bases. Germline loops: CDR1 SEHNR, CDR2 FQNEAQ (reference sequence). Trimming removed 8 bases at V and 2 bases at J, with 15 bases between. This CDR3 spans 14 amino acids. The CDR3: CASGPSDSNTEAFF. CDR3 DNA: TGTGCCAGCGGACCCTCGGACAGCAACACTGAAGCTTTCTTT.

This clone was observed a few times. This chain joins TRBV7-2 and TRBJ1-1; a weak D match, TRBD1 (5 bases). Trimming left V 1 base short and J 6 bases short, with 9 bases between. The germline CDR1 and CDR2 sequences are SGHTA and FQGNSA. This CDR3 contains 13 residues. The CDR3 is CASSLVWGAEAFF. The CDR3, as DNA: TGTGCCAGCAGCTTAGTTTGGGGCGCTGAAGCTTTCTTT.

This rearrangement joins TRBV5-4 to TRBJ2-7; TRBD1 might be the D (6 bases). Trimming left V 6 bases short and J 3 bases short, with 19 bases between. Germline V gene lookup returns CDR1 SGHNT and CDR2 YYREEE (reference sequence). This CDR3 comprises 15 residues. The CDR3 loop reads CASTLWAGDDYEQYF. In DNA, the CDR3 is TGTGCCAGCACCCTTTGGGCAGGGGACGACTACGAGCAGTACTTC.

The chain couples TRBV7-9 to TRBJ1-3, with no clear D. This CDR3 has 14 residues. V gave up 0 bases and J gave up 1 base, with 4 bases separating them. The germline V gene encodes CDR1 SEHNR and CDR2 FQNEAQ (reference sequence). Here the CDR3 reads CASSLAVSGNTIYF. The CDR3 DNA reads TGTGCCAGCAGCTTAGCAGTTTCTGGAAACACCATATATTTT.

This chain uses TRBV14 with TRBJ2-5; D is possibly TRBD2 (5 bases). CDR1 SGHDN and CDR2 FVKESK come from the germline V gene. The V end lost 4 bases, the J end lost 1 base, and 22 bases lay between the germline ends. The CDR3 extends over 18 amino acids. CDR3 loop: CASSPTIWYLWLQETQYF. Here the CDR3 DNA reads TGTGCCAGCAGCCCGACTATTTGGTACCTTTGGCTCCAAGAGACCCAGTACTTC.

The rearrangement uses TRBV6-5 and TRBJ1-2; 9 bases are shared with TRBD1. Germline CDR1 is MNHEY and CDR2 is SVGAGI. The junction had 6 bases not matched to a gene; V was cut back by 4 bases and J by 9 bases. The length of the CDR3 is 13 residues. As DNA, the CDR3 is TGTGCCAGCAGTTCCCATACAGGGGGCAGCTACACCTTC. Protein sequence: CASSSHTGGSYTF.

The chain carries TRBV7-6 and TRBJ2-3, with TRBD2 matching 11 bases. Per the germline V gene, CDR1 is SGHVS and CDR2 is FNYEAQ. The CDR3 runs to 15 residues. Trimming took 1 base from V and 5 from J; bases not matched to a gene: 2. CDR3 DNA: TGTGCCAGCAGCTTAGGACTAGCGGGAAAAGATACGCAGTATTTT. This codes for CASSLGLAGKDTQYF. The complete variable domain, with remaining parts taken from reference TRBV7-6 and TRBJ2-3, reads GAGVSQSPRYKVTKRGQDVALRCDPISGHVSLYWYRQALGQGPEFLTYFNYEAQQDKSGLPNDRFSAERPEGSISTLTIQRTEQRDSAMYRCASSLGLAGKDTQYFGPGTRLTVL.

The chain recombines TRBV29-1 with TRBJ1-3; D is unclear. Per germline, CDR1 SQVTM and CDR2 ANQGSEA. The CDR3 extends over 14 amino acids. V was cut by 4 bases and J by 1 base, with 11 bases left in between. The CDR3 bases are TGCAGCGTTGTTCTGGGAGGGTCTGGAAACACCATATATTTT. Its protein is CSVVLGGSGNTIYF.

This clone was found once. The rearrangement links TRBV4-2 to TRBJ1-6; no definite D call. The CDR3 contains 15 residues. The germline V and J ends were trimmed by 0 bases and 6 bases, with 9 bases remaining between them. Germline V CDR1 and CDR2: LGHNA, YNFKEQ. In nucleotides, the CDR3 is TGTGCCAGCAGCCAAGATCAACTAGGTAATTCACCCCTCCACTTT. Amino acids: CASSQDQLGNSPLHF.

CDR3 bases: TGTGCCAGCAGTTTATCCCGGGACCCCATTTGGTACGAGCAGTACTTC. This codes for CASSLSRDPIWYEQYF. The chain recombines TRBV27 with TRBJ2-7; the D gene could be TRBD1 or TRBD2 (5 bases each). CDR3 length equals 16 residues. Looked up from germline, CDR1 is MNHEY and CDR2 is SMNVEV (reference sequence). Trimming took off 0 bases at V and 4 bases at J, with 16 bases between the two ends.

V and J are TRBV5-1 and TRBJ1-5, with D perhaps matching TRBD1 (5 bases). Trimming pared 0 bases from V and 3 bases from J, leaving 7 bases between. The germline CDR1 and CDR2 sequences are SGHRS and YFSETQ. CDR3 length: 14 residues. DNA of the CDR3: TGCGCCAGCAGCTTGGGTGGGACCAATCAGCCCCAGCATTTT. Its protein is CASSLGGTNQPQHF. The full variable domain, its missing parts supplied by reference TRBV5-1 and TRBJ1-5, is KAGVTQTPRYLIKTRGQQVTLSCSPISGHRSVSWYQQTPGQGLQFLFEYFSETQRNKGNFPGRFSGRQFSNSRSEMNVSTLELGDSALYLCASSLGGTNQPQHFGDGTRLSIL.

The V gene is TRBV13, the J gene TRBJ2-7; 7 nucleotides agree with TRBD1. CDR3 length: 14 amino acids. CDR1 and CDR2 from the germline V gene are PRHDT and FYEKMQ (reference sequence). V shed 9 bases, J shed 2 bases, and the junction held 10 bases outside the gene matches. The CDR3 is CASRQRGQTYEQYF. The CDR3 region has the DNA TGTGCCAGTCGTCAACGGGGACAGACCTACGAGCAGTACTTC.

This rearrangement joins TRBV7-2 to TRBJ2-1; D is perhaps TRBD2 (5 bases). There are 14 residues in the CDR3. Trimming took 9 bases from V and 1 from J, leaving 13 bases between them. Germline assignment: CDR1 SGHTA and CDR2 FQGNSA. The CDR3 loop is CARGWELSYNEQFF. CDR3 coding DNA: TGTGCCAGAGGGTGGGAGTTATCCTACAATGAGCAGTTCTTC.

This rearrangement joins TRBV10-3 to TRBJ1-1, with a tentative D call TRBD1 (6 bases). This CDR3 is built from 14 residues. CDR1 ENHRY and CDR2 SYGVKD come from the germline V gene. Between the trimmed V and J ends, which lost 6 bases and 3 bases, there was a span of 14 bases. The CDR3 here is CAISLRGSDTEAFF. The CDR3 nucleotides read TGTGCCATCAGCCTCAGGGGTTCAGACACTGAAGCTTTCTTT.

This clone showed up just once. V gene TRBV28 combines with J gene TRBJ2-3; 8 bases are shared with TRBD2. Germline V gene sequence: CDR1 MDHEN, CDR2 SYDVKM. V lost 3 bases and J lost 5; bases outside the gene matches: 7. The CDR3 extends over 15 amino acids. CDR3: CASSFTGLGIDTQYF. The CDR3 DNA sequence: TGTGCCAGCAGTTTCACGGGACTAGGCATAGATACGCAGTATTTT.